In its sample, the clone carrying this T cell receptor beta chain was seen a few times. The CDR3 extends over 12 amino acids. The germline V gene encodes CDR1 SGHVS and CDR2 FQNEAQ. Trimming took 5 bases from V and 9 from J, leaving 13 bases between them. This entry is derived from a study of shared clonotypes between healthy human individuals. Authors' data handling: Because ImmunoSEQ provided only junction sequences with no quality scores, the filtering differed. Repertoires were generated with immunoSEQ multiplex PCR, while TCRdb's copy carries only in-frame clones and drops some. V and J calls and clone size come straight from that table; D and trimming were deduced from the DNA. The sample holds approximately 2.5 million clones, roughly nine tenths seen once.

Sequencing input: naive CD4+ T cells sorted from blood. Subset here: CD45RA+ positively selected. The sequence derives from a man aged 18 to 30 in good health. V gene TRBV7-8 combines with J gene TRBJ2-5; unclear D gene. CDR3: CASSLVERAQYF. Written as DNA, the CDR3 is TGTGCCAGCAGCCTAGTGGAGCGTGCCCAGTACTTC.